Listed here are 11 T cell receptor beta chains from one sample, sequenced in a study of OX40 agonist ivuxolimab in advanced cancers. The assay was immunoSEQ multiplex PCR, and TCRdb's table has in-frame clones only and misses some. The data show about 74,000 clones, around 90% seen once. Sequenced here: CD4+ or CD8+ T cells sorted from blood, sampled in a trial of the OX40 agonist ivuxolimab. The source of these receptors is an adult with an advanced solid tumor such as melanoma, head and neck, liver or kidney cancer.

This chain joins TRBV11-2 and TRBJ1-1, with 8 bases identical to TRBD1. Germline V lookup: CDR1 SGHAT, CDR2 FQNNGV. The length of the CDR3 is 14 residues. Unmatched junction bases numbered 4, after V lost 3 bases and J lost 4 bases. CDR3: CASSFNGQGTEAFF. CDR3 nucleotides: TGTGCCAGCAGCTTCAACGGACAGGGCACTGAAGCTTTCTTT.

The V and J genes are TRBV5-1 and TRBJ2-2; unclear D gene. V dropped 0 bases and J dropped 7 bases, with 10 bases sitting between them. CDR3 size: 14 residues. Germline loops: CDR1 SGHRS, CDR2 YFSETQ. The CDR3 region has the DNA TGCGCCAGCAGCTTGGAACCTAGGGTCGGGGAGCTGTTTTTT. Its protein is CASSLEPRVGELFF.

The chain uses TRBV6-1 and TRBJ2-7; a weak D match, TRBD1 (5 bases). Germline V lookup: CDR1 MNHNS, CDR2 SASEGT. The V end lost 4 bases, the J end lost 4 bases, and 11 bases lay between the germline ends. The CDR3 is made up of 13 amino acids. CDR3 DNA sequence: TGTGCCAGCAGTGGGGGAAGGGGATACGAGCAGTACTTC. As protein: CASSGGRGYEQYF.

V gene TRBV27 combines with J gene TRBJ2-2; D is ambiguous. Trimming shortened V by 4 bases and J by 1 base, and 10 bases separated the two germline ends. There are 15 residues in the CDR3. Germline V gene lookup returns CDR1 MNHEY and CDR2 SMNVEV (reference sequence). In nucleotides, the CDR3 is TGTGCCAGCAGTTGGGGAACGCGGAACACCGGGGAGCTGTTTTTT. This codes for CASSWGTRNTGELFF.

The chain links TRBV5-4 to TRBJ1-2; possibly TRBD1 for D (6 bases). This CDR3 spans 17 amino acids. Germline CDR1 reads SGHNT; CDR2 reads YYREEE (reference sequence). V lost 1 base, J lost 5 bases, and 21 bases lay in between. The CDR3 is CASSLWGGGGAEYGYTF. CDR3 nucleotides: TGTGCCAGCAGCTTGTGGGGAGGAGGGGGGGCTGAGTATGGCTACACCTTC.

V is TRBV7-9 and J is TRBJ1-2; maybe TRBD1 (5 bases). Trimming took off 4 bases at V and 8 bases at J, with 20 bases between the two ends. This CDR3 spans 15 amino acids. CDR1 is SEHNR and CDR2 is FQNEAQ in the germline V gene (reference sequence). This CDR3 is CASSSTTVRGGGYTF. The DNA of the CDR3 is TGTGCCAGCAGCTCGACGACAGTTCGGGGAGGAGGCTACACCTTC.

The rearrangement uses TRBV5-1 and TRBJ2-1; D may be TRBD1 (6 bases). The CDR3 contains 14 residues. The germline V gene has CDR1 SGHRS and CDR2 YFSETQ. Trimming stripped 7 bases from V and 6 bases from J, with 17 bases between. The CDR3 loop is CASLAGQWGNEQFF. DNA for the CDR3: TGCGCCAGCCTCGCCGGACAGTGGGGCAATGAGCAGTTCTTC.

V gene TRBV27 combines with J gene TRBJ2-3; TRBD2 matches at 9 bases. This CDR3 comprises 14 residues. Per germline, CDR1 MNHEY and CDR2 SMNVEV (reference sequence). The trim removed 6 bases at V and 10 bases at J, leaving 11 bases unmatched. The CDR3 is CASSPAGGTGSQYF. The DNA for the CDR3 is TGTGCCAGCAGCCCAGCGGGGGGTACAGGGTCGCAGTATTTT.

J is TRBJ1-3 and V is TRBV9, with unresolved D. Germline CDR1 is SGDLS and CDR2 is YYNGEE. CDR3 length: 12 residues. V lost 3 bases and J 4 bases, leaving 5 bases between the germline ends. The CDR3 nucleotides read TGTGCCAGCAGCGAGGAAGGAAACACCATATATTTT. Its protein is CASSEEGNTIYF.

In its sample, this clone was seen once. The rearrangement uses TRBV6-4 and TRBJ2-1; 10 positions match TRBD2. The CDR3 runs to 15 residues. V shed 8 bases, J shed 6 bases, and the junction held 10 bases outside the gene matches. CDR1 is MRHNA, CDR2 SNTAGT, per germline. CDR3 sequence: CASAILAGGPNEQFF. The CDR3 bases are TGTGCCAGCGCCATTTTAGCGGGAGGTCCCAATGAGCAGTTCTTC.

The chain recombines TRBV19 with TRBJ1-1; D gene ambiguous. The CDR3 is 13 amino acids. Between the trimmed V and J ends, which lost 3 bases and 2 bases, there was a span of 7 bases. Germline CDR1 LNHDA, CDR2 SQIVND (reference sequence). The CDR3 DNA is TGTGCCAGTAGTATGGCCTCTAACACTGAAGCTTTCTTT. It specifies CASSMASNTEAFF.